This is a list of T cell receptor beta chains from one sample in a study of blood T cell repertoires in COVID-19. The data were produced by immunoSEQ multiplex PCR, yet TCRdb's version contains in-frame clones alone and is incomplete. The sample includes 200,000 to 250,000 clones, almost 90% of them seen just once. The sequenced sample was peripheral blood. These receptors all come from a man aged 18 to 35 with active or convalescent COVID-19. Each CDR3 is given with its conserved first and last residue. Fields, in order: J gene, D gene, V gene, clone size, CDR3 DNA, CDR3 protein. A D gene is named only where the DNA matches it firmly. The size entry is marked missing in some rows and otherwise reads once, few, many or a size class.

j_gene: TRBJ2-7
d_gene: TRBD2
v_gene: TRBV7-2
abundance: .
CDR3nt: TGTGCCAGCAGCTTACTAGCGGGGAACTACGAGCAGTACTTC
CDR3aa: CASSLLAGNYEQYF

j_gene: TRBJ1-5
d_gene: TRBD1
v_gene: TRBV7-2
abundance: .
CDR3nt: TGTGCCAGCAGCTTAGCCGTGACAGGGTTTAATCAGCCCCAGCATTTT
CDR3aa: CASSLAVTGFNQPQHF

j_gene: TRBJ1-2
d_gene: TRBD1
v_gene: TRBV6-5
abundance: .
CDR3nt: TGTGCCAGCAGGAGGGGGACAGCGAACTATGGCTACACCTTC
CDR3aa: CASRRGTANYGYTF

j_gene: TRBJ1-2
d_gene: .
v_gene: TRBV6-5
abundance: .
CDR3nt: TGTGCCAGCAGATCGGACAGCATATATGGCTACACCTTC
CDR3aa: CASRSDSIYGYTF

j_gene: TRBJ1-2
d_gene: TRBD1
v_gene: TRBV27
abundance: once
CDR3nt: TGTGCCAGCAGTTCATGGACAGGGGGAGATGGCTACACCTTC
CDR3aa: CASSSWTGGDGYTF

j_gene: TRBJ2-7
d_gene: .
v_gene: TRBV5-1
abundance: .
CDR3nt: TGCGCCAGCAGCTTTGGAGGGAGCCCTTCCTACGAGCAGTACTTC
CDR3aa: CASSFGGSPSYEQYF

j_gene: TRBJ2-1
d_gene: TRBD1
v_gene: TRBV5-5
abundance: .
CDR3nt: TGTGCCAGCAGATCAACGGGACAGGGAAACAATGAGCAGTTCTTC
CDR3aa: CASRSTGQGNNEQFF

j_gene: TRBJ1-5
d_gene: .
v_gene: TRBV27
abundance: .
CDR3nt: TGTGCCAGCAGTTTATTTGTATCGCGGGATCAGCCCCAGCATTTT
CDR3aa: CASSLFVSRDQPQHF

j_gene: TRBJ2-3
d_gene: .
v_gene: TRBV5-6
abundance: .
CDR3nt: TGTGCCAGCAGCCCGAGGGTAGTAGCGGTTAACTTCGCAGATACGCAGTATTTT
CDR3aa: CASSPRVVAVNFADTQYF

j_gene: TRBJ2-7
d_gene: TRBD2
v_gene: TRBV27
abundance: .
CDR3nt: TGTGCCAGCAGTCTCGGACTAGCGGGAGGGTCCTCCTACGAGCAGTACTTC
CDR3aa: CASSLGLAGGSSYEQYF

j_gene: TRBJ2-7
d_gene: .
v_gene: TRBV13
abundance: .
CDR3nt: TGTGCCAGCAGCCCGGGACTGGACTCCTACGAGCAGTACTTC
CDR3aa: CASSPGLDSYEQYF

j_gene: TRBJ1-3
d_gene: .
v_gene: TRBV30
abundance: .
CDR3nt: TGTGCCTGGAGTGACGGGGGGCCTCGTGGAAACACCATATATTTT
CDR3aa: CAWSDGGPRGNTIYF

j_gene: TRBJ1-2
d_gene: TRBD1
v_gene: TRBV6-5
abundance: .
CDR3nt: TGTGCCAGCAGTTACAGCGACAGGGAATCCTATGGCTACACCTTC
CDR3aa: CASSYSDRESYGYTF

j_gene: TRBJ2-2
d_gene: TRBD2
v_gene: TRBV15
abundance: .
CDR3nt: TGTGCCACCAGCCGACTAGGGACTAGCGGGAGGGCCGGGGAGCTGTTTTTT
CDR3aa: CATSRLGTSGRAGELFF

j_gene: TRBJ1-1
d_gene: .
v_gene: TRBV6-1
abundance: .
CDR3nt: TGTGCCAGCAGTGATCCGGGGATCGTGGCTTTCTTT
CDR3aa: CASSDPGIVAFF

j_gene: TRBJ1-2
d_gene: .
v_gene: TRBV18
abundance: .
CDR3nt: TGTGCCAGCTCACCACGGGAGGGGAGCTTTAATGGCTACACCTTC
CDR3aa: CASSPREGSFNGYTF

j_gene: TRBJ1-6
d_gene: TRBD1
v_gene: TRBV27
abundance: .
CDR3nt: TGTGCCAGCAGTTTCGACAGGGGGGACAGAGGTTCACCCCTCCACTTT
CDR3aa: CASSFDRGDRGSPLHF

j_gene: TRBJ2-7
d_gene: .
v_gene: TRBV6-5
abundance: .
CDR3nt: TGTGCCAGCAGTTATCTCCAGGGTTCGATCCACGAGCAGTACTTC
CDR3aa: CASSYLQGSIHEQYF

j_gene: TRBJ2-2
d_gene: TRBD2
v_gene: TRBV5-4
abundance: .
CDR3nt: TGTGCCAGCAGCTTGGGTCGCGGGGGGGAGGACACCGGGGAGCTGTTTTTT
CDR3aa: CASSLGRGGEDTGELFF

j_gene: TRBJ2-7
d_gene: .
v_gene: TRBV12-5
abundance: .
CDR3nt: TGTGCTAGTGGTTTGCCCGGAAGGGGCGAGCAGTACTTC
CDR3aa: CASGLPGRGEQYF

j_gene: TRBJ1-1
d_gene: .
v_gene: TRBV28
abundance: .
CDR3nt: TGTGCCAGCAGTCCCTGGGGCTCCGAGAACACTGAAGCTTTCTTT
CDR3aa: CASSPWGSENTEAFF

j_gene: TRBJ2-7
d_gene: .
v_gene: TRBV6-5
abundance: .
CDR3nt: TGTGCCAGCAGCCGGGAGAACTCCTACGAGCAGTACTTC
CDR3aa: CASSRENSYEQYF

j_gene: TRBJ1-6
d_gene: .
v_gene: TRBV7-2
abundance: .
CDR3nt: TGTGCCAGCAGCTTAGTTGGGGGAGGGGGAGGTAATTCACCCCTCCACTTT
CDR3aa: CASSLVGGGGGNSPLHF

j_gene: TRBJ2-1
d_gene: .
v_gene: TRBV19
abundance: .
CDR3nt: TGTGCCAGTAGTATGGGAGGTGAGCAGTTCTTC
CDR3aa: CASSMGGEQFF

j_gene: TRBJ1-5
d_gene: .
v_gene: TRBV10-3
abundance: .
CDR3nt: TGTGCCATCAGTGGTGAGGGAACTCAGCCCCAGCATTTT
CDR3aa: CAISGEGTQPQHF

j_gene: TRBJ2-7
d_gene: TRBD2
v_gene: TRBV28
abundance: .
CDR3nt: TGTGCCAGCAGTTTAACAGCGGGAGTATACGAGCAGTACTTC
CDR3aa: CASSLTAGVYEQYF

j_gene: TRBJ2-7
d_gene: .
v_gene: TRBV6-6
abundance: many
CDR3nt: TGTGCCAGCAACCCGGGACACGAACCACTCGAGCAGTACTTC
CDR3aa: CASNPGHEPLEQYF

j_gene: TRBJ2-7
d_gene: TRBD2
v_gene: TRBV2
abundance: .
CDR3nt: TGTGCCAGCAGGGGACTAGTCCTCTCCTACGAGCAGTACTTC
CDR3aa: CASRGLVLSYEQYF

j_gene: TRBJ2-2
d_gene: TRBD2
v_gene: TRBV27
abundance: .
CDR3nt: TGTGCCAGCAGTTTCGCGCTAGCGGGAGGGGCCGGGGAGCTGTTTTTT
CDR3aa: CASSFALAGGAGELFF

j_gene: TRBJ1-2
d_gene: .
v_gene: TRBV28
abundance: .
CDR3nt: TGTGCCAGCAGTTTGGGGGTACAGGGTCTGTATGGCTACACCTTC
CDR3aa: CASSLGVQGLYGYTF

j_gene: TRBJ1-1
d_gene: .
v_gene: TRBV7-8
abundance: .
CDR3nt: TGTGCCAGCAGCTTTTCAGGGGCAGGTACTGAAGCTTTCTTT
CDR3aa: CASSFSGAGTEAFF

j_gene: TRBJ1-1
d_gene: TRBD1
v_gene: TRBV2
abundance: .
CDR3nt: TGTGCCAGCAGGGCGGGACAGATTTGGAGCACTGAAGCTTTCTTT
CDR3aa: CASRAGQIWSTEAFF

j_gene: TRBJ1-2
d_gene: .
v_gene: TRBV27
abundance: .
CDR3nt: TGTGCCAGCAGTTGGCGTGGGGGGGTCTATGGCTACACCTTC
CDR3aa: CASSWRGGVYGYTF

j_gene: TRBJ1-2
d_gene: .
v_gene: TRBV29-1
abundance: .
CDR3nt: TGCAGCGTTGAGAGCCGACAGTTTAATCCCCTAGATGGCTACACCTTC
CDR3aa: CSVESRQFNPLDGYTF

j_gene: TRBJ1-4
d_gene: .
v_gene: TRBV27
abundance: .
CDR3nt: TGTGCCAGCAGTTTACGCGGTGAAAAACTGTTTTTT
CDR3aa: CASSLRGEKLFF

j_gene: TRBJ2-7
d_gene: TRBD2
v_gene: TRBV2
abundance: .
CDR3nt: TGTGCCAGTATTCCGGCTAGCGGTTTCTACGAGCAGTACTTC
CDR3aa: CASIPASGFYEQYF

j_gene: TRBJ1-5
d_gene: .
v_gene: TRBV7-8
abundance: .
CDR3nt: TGTGCCAGCAGCTATGACAGCCCCAATCAGCCCCAGCATTTT
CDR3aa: CASSYDSPNQPQHF

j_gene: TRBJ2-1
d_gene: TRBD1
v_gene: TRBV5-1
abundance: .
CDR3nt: TGCGCCAGCAGCTCTGGACAGGGGGGTGAGCAGTTCTTC
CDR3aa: CASSSGQGGEQFF

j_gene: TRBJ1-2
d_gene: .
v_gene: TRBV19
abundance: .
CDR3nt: TGTGCCAGTAGTATTGGGCTCAACGGCTACACCTTC
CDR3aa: CASSIGLNGYTF

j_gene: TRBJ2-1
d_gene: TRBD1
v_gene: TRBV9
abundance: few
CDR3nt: TGTGCCAGCAGCGTCCTACCCGGGGGACAGGGGATTAGCAATGAGCAGTTCTTC
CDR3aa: CASSVLPGGQGISNEQFF

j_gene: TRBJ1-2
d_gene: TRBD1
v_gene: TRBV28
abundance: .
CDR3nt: TGTGCCAGCACCCCGATGATGGGACAGGGATCTAACTATGGCTACACCTTC
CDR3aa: CASTPMMGQGSNYGYTF

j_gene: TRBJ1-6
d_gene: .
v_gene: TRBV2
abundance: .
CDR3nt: TGTGCCAGCAGTGGTAGACAGGCGGCGAATTCACCCCTCCACTTT
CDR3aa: CASSGRQAANSPLHF

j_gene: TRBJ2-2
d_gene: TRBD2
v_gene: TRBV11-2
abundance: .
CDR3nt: TGTGCCAGCAGCTGGACTAGCGGGAGCACCGGGGAGCTGTTTTTT
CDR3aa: CASSWTSGSTGELFF

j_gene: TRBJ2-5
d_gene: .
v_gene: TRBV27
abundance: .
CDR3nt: TGTGCCAGCAGTCTTTCTATCTGGGCGGGACAAGAGACCCAGTACTTC
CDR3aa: CASSLSIWAGQETQYF

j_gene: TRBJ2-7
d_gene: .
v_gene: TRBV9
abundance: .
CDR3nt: TGTGCCAGCAGCCCCGATCTCGCGGGAAGGGGAGCGGTTGGGTACGAGCAGTACTTC
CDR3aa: CASSPDLAGRGAVGYEQYF

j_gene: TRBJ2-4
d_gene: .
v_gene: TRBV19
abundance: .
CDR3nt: TGTGCCAGTAGTATCCGCGGGCCCCAGGACATTCAGTACTTC
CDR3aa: CASSIRGPQDIQYF

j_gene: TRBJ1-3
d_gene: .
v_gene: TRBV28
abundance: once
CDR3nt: TGTGCCAGCAGTGGCCCCCAAGGAAACACCATATATTTT
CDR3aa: CASSGPQGNTIYF

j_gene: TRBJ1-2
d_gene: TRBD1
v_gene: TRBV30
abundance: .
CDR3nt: TGTGCCTGGGCTAGGGACAGGTCCTATGGCTACACCTTC
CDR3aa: CAWARDRSYGYTF

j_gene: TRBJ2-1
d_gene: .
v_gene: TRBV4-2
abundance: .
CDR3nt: TGTGCCAGCAGCCAAGCCCAGGGGATATACAATGAGCAGTTCTTC
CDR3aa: CASSQAQGIYNEQFF

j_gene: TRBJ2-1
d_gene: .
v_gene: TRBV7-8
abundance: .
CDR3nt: TGTGCCAGCAGCGACTCACCCTACAATGAGCAGTTCTTC
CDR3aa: CASSDSPYNEQFF

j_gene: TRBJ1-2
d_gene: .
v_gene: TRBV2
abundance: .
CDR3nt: TGTGCCAGCAGCGACAGGATTTCATATGGCTACACCTTC
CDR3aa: CASSDRISYGYTF

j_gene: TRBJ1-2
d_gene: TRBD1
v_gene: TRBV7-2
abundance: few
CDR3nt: TGTGCCAGCAGCTTATACGTACTCGGGACAGGACTCTATGGCTACACCTTC
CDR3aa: CASSLYVLGTGLYGYTF

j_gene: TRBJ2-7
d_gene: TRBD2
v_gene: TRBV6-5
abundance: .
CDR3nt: TGTGCCAGTTGGGGGGGAAACTCCTACGAGCAGTACTTC
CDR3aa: CASWGGNSYEQYF

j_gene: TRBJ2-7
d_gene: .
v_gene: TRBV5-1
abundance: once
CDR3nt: TGCGCCAGCAGCCCCGGGACCTACGAGCAGTACTTC
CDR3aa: CASSPGTYEQYF

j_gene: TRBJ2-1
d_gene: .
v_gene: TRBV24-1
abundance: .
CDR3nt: TGTGCCACCAGTGCGGGCAATGAGCAGTTCTTC
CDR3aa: CATSAGNEQFF

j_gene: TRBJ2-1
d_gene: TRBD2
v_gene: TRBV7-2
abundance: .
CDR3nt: TGTGCCAGCAGCTTAGTTATGGGCGGGAGGGGAATCTACAATGAGCAGTTCTTC
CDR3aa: CASSLVMGGRGIYNEQFF

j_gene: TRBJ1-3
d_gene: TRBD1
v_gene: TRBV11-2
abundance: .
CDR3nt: TGTGCCAGCAGCCCACAGGGGGCCAATTCTGGAAACACCATATATTTT
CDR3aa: CASSPQGANSGNTIYF

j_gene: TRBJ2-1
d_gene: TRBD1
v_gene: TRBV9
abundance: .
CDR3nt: TGTGCCAGCAGCTACCGACAGGGAATTAGAGGCAATGAGCAGTTCTTC
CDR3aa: CASSYRQGIRGNEQFF

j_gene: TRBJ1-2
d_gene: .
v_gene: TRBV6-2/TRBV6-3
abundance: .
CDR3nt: TGTGCCAGCAGTTACTCGGCCTATGGCTACACCTTC
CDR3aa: CASSYSAYGYTF

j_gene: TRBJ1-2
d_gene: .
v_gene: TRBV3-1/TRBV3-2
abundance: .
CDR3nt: TGTGCCAGCAGCCAATTCCCGGACAGTCCTGGCTACACCTTC
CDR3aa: CASSQFPDSPGYTF